The present TCR beta chain was sequenced within a study of human T cells and chemical hapten exposure (dated by TCRdb to 2020 to 2023). About the full investigation: Libraries were combined into a pool for sequencing, and differences in TCR yield between samples came mainly from small differences in library volumes within the pool. The study tracked peripheral blood TCR repertoire changes in vivo during primary and secondary sensitization to the hapten diphenylcyclopropenone (DPC) in alopecia patients. From each blood RNA sample, both TCR alpha and TCR beta chains were sequenced. On the study overall, not on this receptor specifically: Repeated subsampling changed both the strength of the expansion versus patch-test correlation and the threshold at which the correlation became significant. DPC sensitization did not change the number of TCRs with a frequency above 1 in 1000, and there was no evidence of changes in global repertoire structure.

Total RNA was extracted from unfractionated whole blood that had been collected in Tempus Blood RNA tubes. About 5 healthy volunteers served as TCR sequencing controls and were bled at day 0, 2 weeks and 6 weeks. The method was 5' RACE. Instrument on record: Illumina MiSeq. During library preparation, unique molecular identifiers were attached to individual cDNA molecules so that TCRs could be counted in a quantitative, reproducible way. On the authors' methods: A median of about 100,000 TCRs per sample was observed, with a range of roughly 20,000 to 700,000. The Decombinator software suite was used to annotate the V, J and CDR3 of the TCR reads. To make PS versus PT1 abundance plots, every sample was subsampled to the same number of TCRs (28,000). TCRs were defined as expanded if absent before sensitization and observed at least eight times at the 2-week time point. The public reads were quality trimmed at Q25 with fastp and then assembled into clones with MiXCR by TCRdb, keeping productive beta chains. Each record represents a unique CDR3 protein, reported with the most common genes and DNA among its rows. These V and J calls rely on TCRdb rather than the paper's analysis. Recorded for this sample are about 80,000 distinct CDR3 sequences; approximately 15% of them occurred a single time. Under 7.5% of the sample lies in the top ten.

This clonotype showed up many times. Its antigen is still unknown. No much larger clone exists at a distance of one base, and base qualities are not known. This TCR came from a female donor in good health.

CDR3 loop: CASSRSGNHNEQFF. The nucleotides read TGTGCCAGCAGCCGGTCCGGGAACCACAATGAGCAGTTCTTC. The rearranged chain carries TRBV11-2 and TRBJ2-1, with TRBD2 perhaps the D gene, on 5 matching bases. The germline V gene provides CDR1 SGHAT and CDR2 FQNNGV. Trimming takes 5 bases from V and 5 bases from J, and the germline ends sit 13 bases apart. The CDR3 runs 14 residues from the cysteine to the phenylalanine. The kept DNA is CDR3 alone, 42 bases in frame from the first base.